This TCR beta chain was profiled in a study of beta chain features in type 1 diabetes. General study findings and limits: Significant though moderate, a shortening of TCRB CDR3s appeared in all four CD4+ subsets of Type 1 diabetes patients.

This CDR3 region has 14 residues. The germline V gene has CDR1 SGHAT and CDR2 FQNNGV. Germline trimming cut 4 bases from V and 2 bases from J; bases unmatched to any gene: 4. Of the isolated RNA, all was reverse transcribed, and so the sequenced material was expressed TCRB transcripts. Clones were sequenced by immunoSEQ multiplex PCR, and TCRdb holds only the in-frame ones, with some missing. The sample has some 240,000 clones, 11% seen once. Comment on this clone: Its antigen remains unknown.

The collection from each donor was one heparinised blood draw averaging roughly 0.12 L. CD4+ naive, central memory, regulatory and stem cell-like memory subsets were isolated by sorting on CD45RO/CCR7/CD25/CD127/CD95/CD27. This TCR came from a man between 18 and 35 years old in good health. The V call is TRBV11-2, the J call TRBJ2-5, with 7 positions matching TRBD1. The sequenced material came from central memory CD4+ T cells from blood. The CDR3 region has the DNA TGTGCCAGCAGCTACAGGACAGGTCAAGAGACCCAGTACTTC. It is translated as CASSYRTGQETQYF.